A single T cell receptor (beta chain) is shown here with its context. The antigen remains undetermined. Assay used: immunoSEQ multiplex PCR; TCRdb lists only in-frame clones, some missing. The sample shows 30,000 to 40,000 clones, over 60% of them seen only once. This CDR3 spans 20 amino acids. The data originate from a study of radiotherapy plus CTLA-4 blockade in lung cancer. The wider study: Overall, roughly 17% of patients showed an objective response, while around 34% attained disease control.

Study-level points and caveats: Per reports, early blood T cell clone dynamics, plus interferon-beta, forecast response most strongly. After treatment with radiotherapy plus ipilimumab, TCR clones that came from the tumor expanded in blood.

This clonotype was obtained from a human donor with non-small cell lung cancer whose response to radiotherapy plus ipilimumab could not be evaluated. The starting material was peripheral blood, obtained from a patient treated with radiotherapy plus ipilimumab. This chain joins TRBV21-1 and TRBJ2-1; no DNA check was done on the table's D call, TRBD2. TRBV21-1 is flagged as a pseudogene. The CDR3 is CASSKVRWSGEIFAYNEQFF. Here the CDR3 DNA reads TGTGCCAGCAGCAAAGTCCGATGGTCCGGAGAAATATTTGCCTACAATGAGCAGTTCTTC.